The 28 T cell receptor beta chains listed next were all sequenced from one sample in a study of CD8 T cells in Susac syndrome. Random hexamers were used to reverse transcribe an amount of about 0.5 to 1 ug RNA. Each CDR3 protein gets one entry after TCRdb re-called the immunoSEQ multiplex PCR reads with MiXCR. This sample has 210,000 or so distinct CDR3 sequences; 92% occur once, and the top ten carry less than 0.15%. The sequencing input was CD8+ T cells from PBMCs. These receptors all come from a human donor with multiple sclerosis.

The chain couples TRBV19 to TRBJ1-1, with 8 bases that match TRBD1. Germline values: CDR1 LNHDA, CDR2 SQIVND (reference sequence). The length of the CDR3 is 14 residues. The junction had 4 bases not matched to a gene; V was cut back by 5 bases and J by 2 bases. The CDR3 DNA follows: TGTGCCAGTAGTTCAACAGGGGGAAACACTGAAGCTTTCTTT. It yields the protein CASSSTGGNTEAFF.

The chain recombines TRBV6-1 with TRBJ2-1; TRBD2 matches 8 bases. V was clipped by 7 bases and J by 6 bases; unmatched bases: 17. The CDR3 loop spans 17 amino acids. The germline gives CDR1 MNHNS, CDR2 SASEGT. CDR3 loop: CASTIRSGLVSLNEQFF. The CDR3 nucleotides are TGTGCCAGCACCATAAGGTCGGGACTAGTCTCCCTCAATGAGCAGTTCTTC.

The CDR3 nucleotides read TGTGCCAGCAGACCGGGGGGTAGCGGGAGTCCCTCCTACAATGAGCAGTTCTTC. This codes for CASRPGGSGSPSYNEQFF. This chain links TRBV5-6 with TRBJ2-1; 9 nucleotides match TRBD2. The J segment lost 0 bases and the V segment lost 5 bases, leaving 12 bases of the junction unmatched. The CDR3 consists of 18 residues. In germline, CDR1 is SGHDT, CDR2 YYEEEE.

The chain uses TRBV7-6 and TRBJ2-1; no definite D call. The germline V gene has CDR1 SGHVS and CDR2 FNYEAQ. The length of the CDR3 is 15 residues. V shed 1 base and J shed 10 bases, with 17 bases lying between them. The CDR3 is CASSLGGTDWEEQFF. The CDR3 coding sequence is TGTGCCAGCAGCTTAGGAGGAACCGACTGGGAAGAGCAGTTCTTC.

This clonotype was detected only once. The chain recombines TRBV29-1 with TRBJ2-1; D gene ambiguous. Trimming took off 7 bases at V and 10 bases at J, with 14 bases between the two ends. The CDR3 has 11 residues. CDR1 is SQVTM, CDR2 ANQGSEA, per germline. CDR3 sequence (DNA): TGCAGCGCATACTCCATACGGGAGCAGTTCTTC. Residues: CSAYSIREQFF.

The chain links TRBV4-2 to TRBJ2-3, with 8 positions matching TRBD2. Germline V gene sequence: CDR1 LGHNA, CDR2 YNFKEQ. The CDR3 is 18 amino acids. Losses at the gene ends were 1 base for V and 6 bases for J; bases not matched to a gene: 15. CDR3 in DNA: TGTGCCAGCAGCCAAGTGGGTATAAGCGGGAGTCTCAAGGATACGCAGTATTTT. Its translation: CASSQVGISGSLKDTQYF.

The chain has TRBV7-6 and TRBJ1-1; maybe TRBD1 (5 bases). The CDR3 length is 12 residues. Germline loops: CDR1 SGHVS, CDR2 FNYEAQ. Trimming pared 5 bases from V and 10 bases from J, leaving 14 bases between. This CDR3 reads CASSPGPDIAFF. The CDR3 nucleotides are TGTGCCAGCAGCCCAGGGCCTGATATAGCTTTCTTT. The full variable domain, completed using reference TRBV7-6 and TRBJ1-1, is GAGVSQSPRYKVTKRGQDVALRCDPISGHVSLYWYRQALGQGPEFLTYFNYEAQQDKSGLPNDRFSAERPEGSISTLTIQRTEQRDSAMYRCASSPGPDIAFFGQGTRLTVV.

This sequence joins TRBV18 and TRBJ2-7; 8 nucleotides match TRBD2. The CDR3 length is 15 residues. Unmatched junction bases numbered 9, after V lost 5 bases and J lost 3 bases. Germline CDR1 and CDR2: KGHSH and LQKENI. CDR3 bases: TGTGCCAGCTCAGCCGACGGGGGGGTGGGCTACGAGCAGTACTTC. Its protein product is CASSADGGVGYEQYF.

This sequence joins TRBV3-1 and TRBJ1-2; D gene unclear. The CDR3 is 15 amino acids. Per the germline V gene, CDR1 is LGHDT and CDR2 is YNNKEL (reference sequence). The V end lost 0 bases, the J end lost 8 bases, and 16 bases lay between the germline ends. CDR3 in amino acids: CASSQDRVRVGGYTF. In nucleotides, the CDR3 is TGTGCCAGCAGCCAAGACAGAGTGAGGGTCGGCGGCTACACCTTC.

The CDR3 DNA reads as TGTGCCAGCAGCCAAGTGGAGGTCTCTGGGGCCAACGTCCTGACTTTC. Translated: CASSQVEVSGANVLTF. The chain uses TRBV4-2 and TRBJ2-6; D possibly corresponds to TRBD2 (5 bases). Germline V gene data show CDR1 as LGHNA and CDR2 as YNFKEQ. The CDR3 spans 16 residues. V was cut by 1 base and J by 0 bases, with 7 bases left in between.

This chain links TRBV12-3 or TRBV12-4 with TRBJ1-1; D gene unclear. V was trimmed by 3 bases and J by 8 bases, leaving 7 bases between them. This CDR3 has 11 amino acids. CDR3 region: CASSFSSEAFF. The CDR3 bases are TGTGCCAGCAGTTTTTCATCAGAAGCTTTCTTT.

The J gene is TRBJ2-7, the V gene TRBV18, with TRBD2 identical over 8 bases. Trimming cost V 3 bases and J 3 bases; bases outside gene matches: 4. The CDR3 spans 14 residues. Germline lookup yields CDR1 KGHSH and CDR2 LQKENI. CDR3 residues: CASSPTGGDYEQYF. As DNA, the CDR3 is TGTGCCAGCTCACCGACGGGGGGGGACTACGAGCAGTACTTC.

The CDR3 DNA is TGTGCCAGCAGTTTGCTTCCGGGACAGACGAACTATGGCTACACCTTC. This gives the protein CASSLLPGQTNYGYTF. V usage is TRBV27 and J usage is TRBJ1-2; 7 bases match TRBD1. The CDR3 is 16 residues long. Germline CDR1 MNHEY, CDR2 SMNVEV (reference sequence). J lost 2 bases, V lost 3 bases, and 9 bases had no gene match.

The V call is TRBV6-5, the J call TRBJ2-3, with D hard to call. V lost 2 bases, J lost 0 bases, and 3 bases lay in between. The length of the CDR3 is 13 residues. Germline assignment: CDR1 MNHEY and CDR2 SVGAGI. The CDR3 loop is CASSYGSTDTQYF. The CDR3 DNA sequence: TGTGCCAGCAGTTACGGCAGCACAGATACGCAGTATTTT.

The V gene is TRBV28, the J gene TRBJ2-7, with 11 bases identical to TRBD2. The CDR3 extends over 16 amino acids. Germline V lookup: CDR1 MDHEN, CDR2 SYDVKM. J lost 3 bases, V lost 5 bases, and 9 bases had no gene match. Here the CDR3 DNA reads TGTGCCAGCAGTGCCCCACCGGGACTAGCGGTCTACGAGCAGTACTTC. This gives the protein CASSAPPGLAVYEQYF. The whole variable domain, remainder taken from reference TRBV28 and TRBJ2-7, is DVKVTQSSRYLVKRTGEKVFLECVQDMDHENMFWYRQDPGLGLRLIYFSYDVKMKEKGDIPEGYSVSREKKERFSLILESASTNQTSMYLCASSAPPGLAVYEQYFGPGTRLTVT.

The chain links TRBV5-1 to TRBJ2-1; D tentatively fits TRBD1 or TRBD2 (5 bases each). This CDR3 is 15 amino acids long. Germline V lookup: CDR1 SGHRS, CDR2 YFSETQ. Between the trimmed V and J ends, which lost 4 bases and 0 bases, there was a span of 11 bases. The CDR3 reads CASSPEGPSYNEQFF. The DNA for the CDR3 is TGCGCCAGCAGCCCAGAGGGACCCTCCTACAATGAGCAGTTCTTC.

This chain connects TRBV19 to TRBJ2-3; D ambiguous. The CDR3 runs to 13 residues. V was trimmed by 6 bases and J by 5 bases, leaving 12 bases between them. Germline V gives CDR1 LNHDA, CDR2 SQIVND (reference sequence). In nucleotides, the CDR3 is TGTGCCAGTAGCGGCACGCCCGGAGATACGCAGTATTTT. The encoded protein is CASSGTPGDTQYF.

The DNA of the CDR3 is TGTGCCAGTAGTAACAGGGCCTACGAGCAGTACTTC. Its translation: CASSNRAYEQYF. The genes are TRBV19 and TRBJ2-7, with a possible D match to TRBD1 (6 bases). The ends were cut back, 4 bases at V and 2 bases at J, with 6 bases in the middle. The germline V gene encodes CDR1 LNHDA and CDR2 SQIVND (reference sequence). The length of the CDR3 is 12 residues.

This clonotype appeared a single time. The chain recombines TRBV10-3 with TRBJ2-7, with a possible D match to TRBD1 (5 bases). V gave up 4 bases and J gave up 3 bases, with 10 bases separating them. The CDR3 totals 13 residues. Looked up from germline, CDR1 is ENHRY and CDR2 is SYGVKD. CDR3 in amino acids: CAISGQGIYEQYF. In nucleotides, the CDR3 is TGTGCCATCAGTGGCCAGGGAATCTACGAGCAGTACTTC.

CDR3 loop: CASSSPGLAGRDEQFF. CDR3 in DNA: TGTGCCAGCAGCTCTCCGGGACTAGCGGGTAGGGATGAGCAGTTCTTC. The rearrangement joins TRBV7-8 to TRBJ2-1; TRBD2 agrees at 12 bases. This CDR3 contains 16 residues. CDR1 SGHVS and CDR2 FQNEAQ come from the germline V gene. After removal of 4 bases from V and 8 bases from J, the junction contained 9 bases not matched to a gene.

CDR3 amino acids: CSVAGTEGYEQYF. CDR3 bases: TGCAGCGTGGCCGGGACTGAAGGCTACGAGCAGTACTTC. This chain uses TRBV29-1 with TRBJ2-7; weak D call: TRBD2 (6 bases). Trimming removed 6 bases from V and 3 bases from J, with 15 bases in between. Looked up from germline, CDR1 is SQVTM and CDR2 is ANQGSEA. This CDR3 is built from 13 residues.

This chain connects TRBV14 to TRBJ2-1; 7 bases match TRBD1. V lost 2 bases to trimming and J lost 8 bases; unmatched junction nucleotides: 9. Germline-derived CDR1 and CDR2 are SGHDN and FVKESK. The CDR3 has 15 residues. The CDR3 DNA reads as TGTGCCAGCAGCCAAACGGAAGGGGGCCTCTATGAGCAGTTCTTC. It codes for CASSQTEGGLYEQFF.

The V and J genes are TRBV15 and TRBJ1-1, with a tentative D call TRBD1 (5 bases). Germline V gene data show CDR1 as LNHNV and CDR2 as YYDKDF (reference sequence). The CDR3 consists of 11 residues. The germline V and J ends were trimmed by 6 bases and 7 bases, with 9 bases remaining between them. Here the CDR3 reads CATRSDSEAFF. The CDR3, as DNA: TGTGCCACCAGATCAGACAGTGAAGCTTTCTTT.

The rearrangement joins TRBV27 to TRBJ1-5, with unresolved D. CDR3 length equals 12 residues. V was shortened by 3 bases and J by 4 bases, with 4 bases between the two germline ends. Germline-derived CDR1 and CDR2 are MNHEY and SMNVEV (reference sequence). CDR3 in amino acids: CASSFLNQPQHF. The CDR3 nucleotides read TGTGCCAGCAGTTTTCTGAATCAGCCCCAGCATTTT.

This clonotype was picked up a small number of times. The chain employs TRBV19 and TRBJ1-5; D gene unclear. With 5 bases removed from V and 11 bases from J, the gap between germline ends came to 22 bases. The CDR3 runs 15 residues. CDR1 is LNHDA, CDR2 SQIVND, per germline (reference sequence). The CDR3, as DNA: TGTGCCAGTAGTGTCGCTTGGACGGAGGGCTCAGCCCAGCATTTT. Translated, it gives CASSVAWTEGSAQHF.

The chain carries TRBV27 and TRBJ2-7; 8 bases match TRBD2. Trimming took 6 bases from V and 6 from J; bases not matched to a gene: 7. The CDR3 length is 13 residues. CDR1 and CDR2 (germline): MNHEY, SMNVEV (reference sequence). In DNA form, the CDR3 reads TGTGCCAGCAGGGGCGGGGGGCTGGGCGAGCAGTACTTC. Its protein product is CASRGGGLGEQYF.

This chain joins TRBV7-8 and TRBJ2-3; 9 bases align to TRBD2. The length of the CDR3 is 16 residues. Unmatched junction bases numbered 3, after V lost 1 base and J lost 1 base. CDR1 is SGHVS and CDR2 is FQNEAQ in the germline V gene. DNA for the CDR3: TGTGCCAGCAGCTTAGTCCCTAGCGGGGGCACAGATACGCAGTATTTT. This sequence encodes CASSLVPSGGTDTQYF. Combining the CDR3 with reference TRBV7-8 and TRBJ2-3 gives the whole variable domain GAGVSQSPRYKVAKRGQDVALRCDPISGHVSLFWYQQALGQGPEFLTYFQNEAQLDKSGLPSDRFFAERPEGSVSTLKIQRTQQEDSAVYLCASSLVPSGGTDTQYFGPGTRLTVL.

This clonotype was counted once. The chain employs TRBV7-2 and TRBJ2-3; D not certain. This CDR3 is built from 13 residues. V was clipped by 1 base and J by 4 bases, with 6 bases between them. In germline, CDR1 is SGHTA, CDR2 FQGNSA. The CDR3 nucleotides are TGTGCCAGCAGCTTAGAAGTCGCAGATACGCAGTATTTT. Translating it yields CASSLEVADTQYF.